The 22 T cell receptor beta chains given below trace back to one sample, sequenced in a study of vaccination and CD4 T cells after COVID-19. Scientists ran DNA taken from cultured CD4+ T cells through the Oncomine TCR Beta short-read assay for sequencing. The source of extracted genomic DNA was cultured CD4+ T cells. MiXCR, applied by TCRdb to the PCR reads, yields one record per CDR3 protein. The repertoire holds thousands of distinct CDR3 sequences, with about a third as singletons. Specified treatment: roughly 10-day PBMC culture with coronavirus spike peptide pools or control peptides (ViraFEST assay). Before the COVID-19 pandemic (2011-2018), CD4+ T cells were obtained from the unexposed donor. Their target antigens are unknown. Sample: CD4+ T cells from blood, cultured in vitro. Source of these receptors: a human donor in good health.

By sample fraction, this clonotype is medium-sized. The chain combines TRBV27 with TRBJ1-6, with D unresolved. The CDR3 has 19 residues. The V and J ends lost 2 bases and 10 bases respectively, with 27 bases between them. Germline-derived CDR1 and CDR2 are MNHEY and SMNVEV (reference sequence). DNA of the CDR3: TGTGCCAGCAGTTTAAGGCGTGTATGGTCCCCCCGCGGTGGATCACCCCTCCACTTT. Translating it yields CASSLRRVWSPRGGSPLHF.

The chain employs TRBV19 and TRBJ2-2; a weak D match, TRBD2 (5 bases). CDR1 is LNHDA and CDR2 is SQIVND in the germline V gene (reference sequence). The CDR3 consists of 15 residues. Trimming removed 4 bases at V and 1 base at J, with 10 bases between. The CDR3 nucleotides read TGTGCCAGTAGTACCCCGGGGATGAACACCGGGGAGCTGTTTTTT. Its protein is CASSTPGMNTGELFF.

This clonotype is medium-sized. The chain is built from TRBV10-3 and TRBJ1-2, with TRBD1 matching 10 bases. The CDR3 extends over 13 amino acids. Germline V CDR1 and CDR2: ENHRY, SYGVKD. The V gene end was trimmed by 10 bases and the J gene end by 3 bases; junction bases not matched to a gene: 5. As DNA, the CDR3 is TGTGCCACTACGACAGGGGGCGACTATGGCTACACCTTC. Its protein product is CATTTGGDYGYTF.

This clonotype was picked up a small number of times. Written as DNA, the CDR3 is TGTGCCAGCAGCTTTAGCGGGAGTAAAGAGACCCAGTACTTC. This gives the protein CASSFSGSKETQYF. The rearrangement uses TRBV7-2 and TRBJ2-5, with 9 positions matching TRBD2. Losses at the gene ends were 3 bases for V and 3 bases for J; bases not matched to a gene: 2. Germline CDR1 and CDR2: SGHTA and FQGNSA. The CDR3 extends over 14 amino acids.

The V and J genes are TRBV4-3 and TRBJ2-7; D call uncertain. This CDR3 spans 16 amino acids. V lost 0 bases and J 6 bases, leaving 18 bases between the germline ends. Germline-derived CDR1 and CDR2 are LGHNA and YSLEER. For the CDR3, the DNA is TGCGCCAGCAGCCAAGACTGGGCTAGAGTGGTGGTCGAGCAGTACTTC. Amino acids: CASSQDWARVVVEQYF.

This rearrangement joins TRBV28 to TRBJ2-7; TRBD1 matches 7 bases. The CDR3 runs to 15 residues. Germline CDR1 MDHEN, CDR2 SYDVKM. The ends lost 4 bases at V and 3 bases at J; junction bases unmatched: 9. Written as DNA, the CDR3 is TGTGCCAGCAGTTCCTCTATGGGACAGATCTACGAGCAGTACTTC. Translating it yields CASSSSMGQIYEQYF.

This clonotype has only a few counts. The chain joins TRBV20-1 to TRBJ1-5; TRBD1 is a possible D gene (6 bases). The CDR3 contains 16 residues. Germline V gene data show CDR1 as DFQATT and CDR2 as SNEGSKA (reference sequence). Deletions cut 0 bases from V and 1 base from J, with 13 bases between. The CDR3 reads CSARDRVTGSNQPQHF. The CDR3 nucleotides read TGCAGTGCTAGAGATCGGGTTACAGGGAGCAATCAGCCCCAGCATTTT.

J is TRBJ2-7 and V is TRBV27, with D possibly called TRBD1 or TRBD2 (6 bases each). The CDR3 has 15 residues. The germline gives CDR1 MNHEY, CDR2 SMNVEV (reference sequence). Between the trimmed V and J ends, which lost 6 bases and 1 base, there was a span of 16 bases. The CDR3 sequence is CASRGGTGHSYEQYF. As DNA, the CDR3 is TGTGCCAGCAGGGGGGGTACAGGGCATTCCTACGAGCAGTACTTC.

CDR3 region: CSARDPRTSNIDEQFF. The CDR3 DNA sequence: TGCAGTGCTAGAGATCCCCGGACTAGCAATATAGATGAGCAGTTCTTC. The rearrangement links TRBV20-1 to TRBJ2-1; 8 nucleotides agree with TRBD2. In germline, CDR1 is DFQATT, CDR2 SNEGSKA (reference sequence). This CDR3 contains 16 residues. V was clipped by 0 bases and J by 8 bases; unmatched bases: 12.

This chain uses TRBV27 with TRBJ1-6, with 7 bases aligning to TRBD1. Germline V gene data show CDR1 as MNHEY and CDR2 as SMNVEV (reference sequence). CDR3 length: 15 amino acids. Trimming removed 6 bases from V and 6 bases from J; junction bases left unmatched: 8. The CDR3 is CASSTPTGINSPLHF. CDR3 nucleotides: TGTGCCAGCAGCACACCGACAGGGATTAATTCACCCCTCCACTTT.

CDR3 loop: CASSRHTSGSYNEQFF. Here the CDR3 DNA reads TGTGCCAGCAGCCGTCATACTAGCGGCTCCTACAATGAGCAGTTCTTC. The chain has TRBV7-9 and TRBJ2-1; TRBD2 matches 8 bases. V trimming: 5 bases; J trimming: 0 bases; junction bases outside the gene matches: 6. Germline CDR1 reads SEHNR; CDR2 reads FQNEAQ (reference sequence). This CDR3 has 16 residues.

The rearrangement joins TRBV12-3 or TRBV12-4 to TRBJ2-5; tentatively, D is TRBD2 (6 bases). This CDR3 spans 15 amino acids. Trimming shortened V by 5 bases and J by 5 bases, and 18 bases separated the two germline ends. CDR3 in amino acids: CASSPPWGLRETQYF. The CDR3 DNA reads TGTGCCAGCAGTCCTCCATGGGGACTTAGGGAGACCCAGTACTTC.

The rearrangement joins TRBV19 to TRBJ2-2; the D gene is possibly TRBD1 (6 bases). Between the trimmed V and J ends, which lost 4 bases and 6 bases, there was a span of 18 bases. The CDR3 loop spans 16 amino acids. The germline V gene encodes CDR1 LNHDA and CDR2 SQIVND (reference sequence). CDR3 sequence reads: CASSRTTGLRAGELFF. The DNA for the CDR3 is TGTGCCAGTAGTAGGACAACAGGGCTTAGGGCCGGGGAGCTGTTTTTT.

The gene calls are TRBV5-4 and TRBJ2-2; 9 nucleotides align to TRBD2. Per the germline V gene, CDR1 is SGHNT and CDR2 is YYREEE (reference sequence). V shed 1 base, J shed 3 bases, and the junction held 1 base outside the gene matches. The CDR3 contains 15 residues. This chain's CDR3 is CASSLTSGHTGELFF. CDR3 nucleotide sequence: TGTGCCAGCAGCTTGACTAGCGGGCACACCGGGGAGCTGTTTTTT. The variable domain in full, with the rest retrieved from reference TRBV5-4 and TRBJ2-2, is ETGVTQSPTHLIKTRGQQVTLRCSSQSGHNTVSWYQQALGQGPQFIFQYYREEENGRGNFPPRFSGLQFPNYSSELNVNALELDDSALYLCASSLTSGHTGELFFGEGSRLTVL.

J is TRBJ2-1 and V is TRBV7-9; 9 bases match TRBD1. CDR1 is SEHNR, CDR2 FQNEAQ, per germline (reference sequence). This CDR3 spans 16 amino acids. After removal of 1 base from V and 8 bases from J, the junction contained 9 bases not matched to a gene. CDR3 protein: CASSLGRTGAIDEQFF. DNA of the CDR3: TGTGCCAGCAGCTTAGGCAGGACAGGGGCTATTGATGAGCAGTTCTTC.

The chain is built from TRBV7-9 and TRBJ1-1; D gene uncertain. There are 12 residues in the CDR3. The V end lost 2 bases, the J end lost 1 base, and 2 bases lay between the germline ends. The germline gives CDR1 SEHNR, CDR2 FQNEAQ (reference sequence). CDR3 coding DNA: TGTGCCAGCAGCTTAAAGAACACTGAAGCTTTCTTT. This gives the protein CASSLKNTEAFF.

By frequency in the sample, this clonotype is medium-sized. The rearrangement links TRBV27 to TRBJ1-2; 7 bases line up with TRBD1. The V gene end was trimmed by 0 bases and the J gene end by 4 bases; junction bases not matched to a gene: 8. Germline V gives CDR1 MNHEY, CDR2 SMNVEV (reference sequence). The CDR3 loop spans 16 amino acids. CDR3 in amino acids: CASSLSRRQGVYGYTF. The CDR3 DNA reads TGTGCCAGCAGTTTATCGAGGAGGCAGGGGGTCTATGGCTACACCTTC.

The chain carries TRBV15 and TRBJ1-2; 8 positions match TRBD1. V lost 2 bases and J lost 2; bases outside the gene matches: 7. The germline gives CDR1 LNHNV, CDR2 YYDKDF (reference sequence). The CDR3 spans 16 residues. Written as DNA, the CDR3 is TGTGCCACCAGCAGATCTTCGCGGACAGGGAACTATGGCTACACCTTC. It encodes CATSRSSRTGNYGYTF. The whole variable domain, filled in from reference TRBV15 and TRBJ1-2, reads DAMVIQNPRYQVTQFGKPVTLSCSQTLNHNVMYWYQQKSSQAPKLLFHYYDKDFNNEADTPDNFQSRRPNTSFCFLDIRSPGLGDTAMYLCATSRSSRTGNYGYTFGSGTRLTVV.

CDR3 DNA: TGTGCCAGCAGTTTAGGGAGCGGGCCCTATGGCTACACCTTC. Translating gives CASSLGSGPYGYTF. The chain uses TRBV28 and TRBJ1-2, with D unclear. V lost 2 bases and J lost 4, with 11 bases in between. The CDR3 extends over 14 amino acids. CDR1 and CDR2 (germline): MDHEN, SYDVKM.

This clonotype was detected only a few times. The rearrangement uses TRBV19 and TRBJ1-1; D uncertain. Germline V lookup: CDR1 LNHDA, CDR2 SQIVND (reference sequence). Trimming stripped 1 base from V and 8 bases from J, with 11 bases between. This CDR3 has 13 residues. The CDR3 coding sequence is TGTGCCAGTAGTATAGGGCGGAGGGAGGAAGCTTTCTTT. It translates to CASSIGRREEAFF. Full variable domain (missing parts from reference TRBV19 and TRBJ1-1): DGGITQSPKYLFRKEGQNVTLSCEQNLNHDAMYWYRQDPGQGLRLIYYSQIVNDFQKGDIAEGYSVSREKKESFPLTVTSAQKNPTAFYLCASSIGRREEAFFGQGTRLTVV.

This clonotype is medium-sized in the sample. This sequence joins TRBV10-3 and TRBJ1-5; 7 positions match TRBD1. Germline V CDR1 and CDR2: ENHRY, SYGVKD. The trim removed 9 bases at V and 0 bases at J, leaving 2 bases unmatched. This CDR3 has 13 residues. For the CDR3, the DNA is TGTGCCATTGGGACAGATAGCAATCAGCCCCAGCATTTT. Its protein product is CAIGTDSNQPQHF.

CDR3 region: CASSRVGYGYTF. The CDR3 DNA reads as TGTGCCAGCAGCAGGGTAGGCTATGGCTACACCTTC. The rearrangement uses TRBV28 and TRBJ1-2, with D possibly TRBD1 on 5 matching bases. CDR3 length equals 12 residues. V lost 6 bases, J lost 4 bases, and 9 bases lay in between. CDR1 and CDR2 from the germline V gene are MDHEN and SYDVKM.